The 4 T cell receptor beta chains below come from one sample, sequenced in a study of T and B cells in COVID-19 patients. Blood genomic DNA input for TRB amplification was roughly 230-550 ng. TRB rearrangements were amplified by multiplex PCR with BIOMED2 TRB-A/B primers. TCRdb re-called the multiplex PCR reads through MiXCR, storing one row per CDR3 protein. The sample lists 7,000 to 10,000 distinct CDR3 sequences, approximately 30% seen once, with 15% to 20% in the top ten. The specimen was blood. The receptor set was obtained from a human donor with active COVID-19.

Points on this clonotype: Sequence at one end of the junction differs from germline and may be a read error. This chain joins TRBV7-9 and TRBJ2-6; D might be TRBD2 (6 bases). The CDR3 consists of 15 residues. CDR1 is SEHNR and CDR2 is FQNEAQ in the germline V gene (reference sequence). The CDR3 coding sequence is TGTGCCAGCAGCCCGACCGGGGAGGAGGCCAGCGTCCTGACTTTC. Protein sequence: CASSPTGEEASVLTF.

This clonotype was detected once. The chain combines TRBV5-6 with TRBJ2-3; weak D call: TRBD1 (5 bases). V lost 2 bases, J lost 0 bases, and 10 bases lay in between. CDR3 length: 15 amino acids. The V gene's germline CDR1 is SGHDT and CDR2 YYEEEE. The CDR3 sequence: CASSLQASSTDTQYF. In nucleotides, the CDR3 is TGTGCCAGCAGCTTACAGGCTTCTAGCACAGATACGCAGTATTTT.

This clonotype is classed as medium-sized. V gene TRBV11-1 combines with J gene TRBJ2-2, with D maybe TRBD2 (6 bases). V was trimmed by 3 bases and J by 3 bases, leaving 17 bases between them. CDR1 is SGHAT and CDR2 is FQDESV in the germline V gene (reference sequence). The CDR3 covers 17 residues. The CDR3 nucleotides read TGTGCCAGCAGCTTCCTGGGGAGGCACAAAGACACCGGGGAGCTGTTTTTT. Protein product: CASSFLGRHKDTGELFF.

By share of the sample, this clonotype is medium-sized (0.01 to 0.1%). The chain links TRBV27 to TRBJ2-5; D remains unclear. This CDR3 has 13 residues. Trimming left V 5 bases short and J 0 bases short, with 7 bases between. Germline V gene data show CDR1 as MNHEY and CDR2 as SMNVEV (reference sequence). The CDR3 spells CASSPWYQETQYF. Written as DNA, the CDR3 is TGTGCCAGCAGTCCCTGGTACCAAGAGACCCAGTACTTC.